This T cell receptor (beta chain) was documented in a study of PD-L1 blockade in urothelial cancer (dated by TCRdb to the late 2010s). About the study as a whole: Every patient began therapy in about 2014 and was given atezolizumab 1,200 mg intravenously every 3 weeks. About 90% of the roughly 29 patients were males with bladder-origin urothelial cancer, and about 65% of the 29 reported a prior smoking history. Patients had an ECOG performance status of 0 or 1 and had received between 0 and 3 prior chemotherapy regimens. Blood samples were analyzed at two time points: 3 weeks after treatment start (second dose) and 6 weeks after treatment start. Blood samples gave a median of around 140,000 T cells and 80,000 or so unique TCRs, with a median clonality of 0.080. The study, an exploratory multi-omic analysis, examined somatic, immune and clinical correlates of response to PD-L1 blockade with atezolizumab in urothelial cancer. TCR sequencing covered pretreatment tumor samples and matched, serially collected peripheral blood taken before and after atezolizumab treatment. Durable clinical benefit meant progression-free survival longer than 6 months, and TCR features were also tested against progression-free and overall survival. In the same patients who had TCR sequencing, pretreatment tumors also underwent whole exome sequencing and RNA sequencing. Nine patients reached durable clinical benefit, while fewer than 25 patients did not. Approximately 30 patients had pretreatment blood TCR-seq, some 24 had at least one posttreatment blood collection, and some 24 had tumor TCR-seq.

On the study overall, not on this receptor specifically: A pretreatment peripheral blood TCR clonality below the median was linked to improved progression-free and overall survival. Small sample size (n ≈ 29) and many exploratory analyses mean the results are intended to be hypothesis-generating. Patients with durable benefit showed greater expansion of tumor-associated TCR clones in peripheral blood 3 weeks after starting treatment (n = 22, p = 0.022).

A total of 29 patients with locally advanced or metastatic urothelial carcinoma, treated at Memorial Sloan Kettering on a trial protocol, made up the cohort. Peripheral blood mononuclear cells were collected pretreatment and during treatment, with between 1 and 8 total time points per patient. The Qiagen DNeasy Blood extraction kit was used to purify genomic DNA from total PBMCs and from tumor samples. PBMCs were collected pretreatment and during treatment and were isolated and stored as previously described. This clone was detected once. Its specific antigen is unknown. The record has no base qualities; no much larger clone is one base away. V and J lose 0 bases and 4 bases, and a span of 24 bases separates them. Spanning cysteine to phenylalanine, the CDR3 consists of 19 amino acids. The DNA shown is the 57-base CDR3, in frame from base 1. Synthetic TCR analog templates were spiked into each PCR so that absolute template abundance could be estimated from read counts. The immunoSEQ assay used bias-controlled V and J gene primers to amplify TCRbeta CDR3 regions from genomic DNA. Sequencing of rearranged TCRbeta segments was done at approximately 20X coverage. From the authors' description of their analysis: Sequencing errors were corrected by clustering and CDR3s were annotated against IMGT to assign V, D and J genes. Out-of-frame and stop-codon sequences were excluded, and only productive TCRbeta rearrangements were used in downstream analyses. Clonality was computed as one minus Shannon entropy normalized by the log of the number of unique productive sequences. Fisher's exact test with Benjamini-Hochberg correction, at a threshold of adjusted p below 0.01, was used to find clones that differed between time points or between blood and tumor. TCRdb provides this immuneACCESS table in a form limited to in-frame rearrangements. Some clones are lacking; in checked studies, under half of them reflect an unresolved V gene, and why the rest are absent is not known. The V and J calls and clone size come from that table; D and trimming were worked out from the DNA. This sample comprises 85,000 to 130,000 clones, approximately 90% of them detected only once. The ten largest clones add up to 0.85% to 1% of the sample.

Material: PBMCs, obtained around atezolizumab (anti-PD-L1) treatment. The sequence derives from an elderly woman with urothelial cancer. The chain joins TRBV23-1 to TRBJ1-2, with the D gene not clear enough to name. TRBV23-1 qualifies as an ORF whose function is uncertain. Here the CDR3 is given as CASSQSNGVLGHLRYGYTF. In nucleotide form, the sequence is TGCGCCAGCAGTCAATCTAACGGGGTCTTGGGCCATCTACGCTATGGCTACACCTTC.